Below, one TCR beta chain is given with its context. The same CDR3 also results from other DNA sequences found in this sample. The authors distributed each subset's genomic DNA evenly over several immunoSEQ plates. Some clones are missing from TCRdb's copy, which holds only in-frame ones; the method was immunoSEQ multiplex PCR. The sample lists approximately 2.5 million clones, around nine tenths seen once, with roughly 0.14% in the top ten. The data originate from a study of shared clonotypes between healthy human individuals. The ends were cut back, 0 bases at V and 6 bases at J, with 8 bases in the middle. The CDR3 spans 13 residues. Germline lookup yields CDR1 GTSNPN and CDR2 SVGIG (reference sequence).

The J gene is TRBJ2-2, the V gene TRBV30; D remains ambiguous. The sequence came from a man aged 18 to 29 in good health. Material: naive CD4+ T cells sorted from blood. Subset defined: CD45RA+ positively selected. This CDR3 is CAWSVRRAGELFF. CDR3 nucleotides: TGTGCCTGGAGTGTACGAAGAGCCGGGGAGCTGTTTTTT.